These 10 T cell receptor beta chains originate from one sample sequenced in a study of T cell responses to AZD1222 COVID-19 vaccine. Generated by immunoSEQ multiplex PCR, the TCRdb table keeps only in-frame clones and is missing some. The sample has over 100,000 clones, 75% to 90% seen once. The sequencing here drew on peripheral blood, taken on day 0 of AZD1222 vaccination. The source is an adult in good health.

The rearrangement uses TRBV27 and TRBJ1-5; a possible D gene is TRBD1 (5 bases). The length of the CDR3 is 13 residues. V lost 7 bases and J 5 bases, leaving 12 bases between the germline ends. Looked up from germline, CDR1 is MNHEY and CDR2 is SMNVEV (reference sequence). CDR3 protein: CASKSRAHQPQHF. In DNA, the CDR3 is TGTGCCAGCAAGTCCAGGGCCCATCAGCCCCAGCATTTT.

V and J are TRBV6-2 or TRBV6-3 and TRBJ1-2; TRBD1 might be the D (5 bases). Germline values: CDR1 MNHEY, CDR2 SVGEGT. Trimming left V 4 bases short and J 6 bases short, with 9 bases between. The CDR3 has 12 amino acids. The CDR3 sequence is CASSLSRDGYTF. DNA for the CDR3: TGTGCCAGCAGTTTATCCAGGGATGGCTACACCTTC.

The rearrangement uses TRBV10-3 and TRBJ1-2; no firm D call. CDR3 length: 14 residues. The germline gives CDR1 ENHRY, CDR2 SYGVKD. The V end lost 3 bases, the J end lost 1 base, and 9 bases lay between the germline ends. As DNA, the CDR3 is TGTGCCATCAGTGAAGGATTTGTTAACTATGGCTACACCTTC. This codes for CAISEGFVNYGYTF.

The CDR3 coding sequence is TGTGCCAGCAGCTTGGACAGGGGTTCAAACAATGAGCAGTTCTTC. Protein sequence: CASSLDRGSNNEQFF. The chain recombines TRBV7-3 with TRBJ2-1; 9 bases fit TRBD1. Germline lookup yields CDR1 SGHTA and CDR2 FQGTGA. This CDR3 is built from 15 residues. The V gene end was trimmed by 3 bases and the J gene end by 5 bases; junction bases not matched to a gene: 5.

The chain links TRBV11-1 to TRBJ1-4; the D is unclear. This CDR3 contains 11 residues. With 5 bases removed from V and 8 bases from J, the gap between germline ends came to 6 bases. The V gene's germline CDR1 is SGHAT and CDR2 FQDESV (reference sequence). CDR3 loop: CASSDQEKLFF. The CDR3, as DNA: TGTGCCAGCAGCGACCAAGAAAAACTGTTTTTT.

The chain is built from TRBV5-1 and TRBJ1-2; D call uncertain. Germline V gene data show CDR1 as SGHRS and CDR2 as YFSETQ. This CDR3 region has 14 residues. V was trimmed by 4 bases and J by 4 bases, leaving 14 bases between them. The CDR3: CASSPPAAIYGYTF. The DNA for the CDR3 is TGCGCCAGCAGCCCGCCGGCAGCCATCTATGGCTACACCTTC.

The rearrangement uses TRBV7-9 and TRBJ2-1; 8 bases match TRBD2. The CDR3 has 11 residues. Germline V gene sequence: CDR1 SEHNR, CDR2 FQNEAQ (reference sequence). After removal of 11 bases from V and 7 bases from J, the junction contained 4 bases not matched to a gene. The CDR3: CASAGVNEQFF. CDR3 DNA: TGTGCCTCAGCGGGGGTAAATGAGCAGTTCTTC. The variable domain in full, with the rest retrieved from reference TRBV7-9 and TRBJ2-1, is DTGVSQNPRHKITKRGQNVTFRCDPISEHNRLYWYRQTLGQGPEFLTYFQNEAQLEKSRLLSDRFSAERPKGSFSTLEIQRTEQGDSAMYLCASAGVNEQFFGPGTRLTVL.

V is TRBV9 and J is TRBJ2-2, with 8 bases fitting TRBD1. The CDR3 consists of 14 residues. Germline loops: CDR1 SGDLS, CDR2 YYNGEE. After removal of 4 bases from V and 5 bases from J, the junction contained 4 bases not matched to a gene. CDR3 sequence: CASSPRTGTGELFF. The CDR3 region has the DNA TGTGCCAGCAGCCCTAGGACAGGGACCGGGGAGCTGTTTTTT.

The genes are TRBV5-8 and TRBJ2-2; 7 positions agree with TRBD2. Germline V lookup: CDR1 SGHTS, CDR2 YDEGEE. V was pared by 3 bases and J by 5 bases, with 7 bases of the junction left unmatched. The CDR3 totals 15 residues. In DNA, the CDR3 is TGTGCCAGCAGCTCCGGGACTAAAGGAACCGGGGAGCTGTTTTTT. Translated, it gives CASSSGTKGTGELFF.

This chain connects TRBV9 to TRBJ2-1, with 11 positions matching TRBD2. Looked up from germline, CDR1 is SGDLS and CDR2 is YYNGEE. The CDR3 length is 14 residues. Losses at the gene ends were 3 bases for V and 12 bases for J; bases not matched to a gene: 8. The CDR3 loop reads CASSDGTSGWGQFF. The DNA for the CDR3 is TGTGCCAGCAGCGACGGGACTAGCGGTTGGGGGCAGTTCTTC. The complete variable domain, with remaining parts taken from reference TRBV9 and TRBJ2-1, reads DSGVTQTPKHLITATGQRVTLRCSPRSGDLSVYWYQQSLDQGLQFLIQYYNGEERAKGNILERFSAQQFPDLHSELNLSSLELGDSALYFCASSDGTSGWGQFFGPGTRLTVL.